Below are 28 T cell receptor beta chains sequenced from a single sample in a study of cytomegalovirus exposure and HLA in healthy donors. The PCR employed 60 Vbeta primers together with 13 Jbeta primers. Profiled with immunoSEQ multiplex PCR; TCRdb holds only in-frame clones, not every one. There are 200,000 to 250,000 clones in the sample; about 77% occur only once, and about 1.9% lies in the top ten. The sequencing input was PBMCs. Receptor source: a woman in her twenties or thirties in good health and CMV-seronegative.

This chain joins TRBV6-6 and TRBJ1-1; no reliable D call. CDR3 length: 14 residues. Germline V gives CDR1 MNHNY, CDR2 SVGAGI (reference sequence). V was cut by 4 bases and J by 4 bases, with 13 bases left in between. The CDR3 protein is CASSFEGRPTEAFF. DNA of the CDR3: TGTGCCAGCAGTTTCGAGGGAAGGCCCACTGAAGCTTTCTTT.

This chain joins TRBV27 and TRBJ1-5; D unclear. The V end lost 8 bases, the J end lost 4 bases, and 3 bases lay between the germline ends. This CDR3 is built from 10 residues. Germline CDR1 and CDR2: MNHEY and SMNVEV (reference sequence). CDR3 nucleotide sequence: TGTGCCAGCCCAAATCAGCCCCAGCATTTT. Amino acids: CASPNQPQHF.

V and J are TRBV7-2 and TRBJ2-7; 11 nucleotides agree with TRBD2. The junction had 12 bases not matched to a gene; V was cut back by 1 base and J by 4 bases. Germline CDR1 and CDR2: SGHTA and FQGNSA. CDR3 length equals 18 residues. The CDR3 DNA follows: TGTGCCAGCAGCTTAGTAGGACTAGCGGGTGGGTTAGAGTACGAGCAGTACTTC. As protein: CASSLVGLAGGLEYEQYF. The variable domain in full, with the rest retrieved from reference TRBV7-2 and TRBJ2-7, is GAGVSQSPSNKVTEKGKDVELRCDPISGHTALYWYRQSLGQGLEFLIYFQGNSAPDKSGLPSDRFSAERTGGSVSTLTIQRTQQEDSAVYLCASSLVGLAGGLEYEQYFGPGTRLTVT.

The CDR3 region has the DNA TGTGCCTGGAGTCCGCCCCCTAGCGGCTACAATGAGCAGTTCTTC. It encodes CAWSPPPSGYNEQFF. The chain joins TRBV30 to TRBJ2-1; 7 bases are a match to TRBD2. The CDR3 has 15 residues. Germline V gene sequence: CDR1 GTSNPN, CDR2 SVGIG (reference sequence). The J segment lost 3 bases and the V segment lost 2 bases, leaving 7 bases of the junction unmatched.

CDR3 coding DNA: TGTGCGACTCTGCCCCCCATTGGCTACACCTTC. Its protein product is CATLPPIGYTF. V gene TRBV5-8 combines with J gene TRBJ1-2, with D uncertain. The germline CDR1 and CDR2 sequences are SGHTS and YDEGEE. The CDR3 extends over 11 amino acids.

A word on this clone: Germline is not matched at one junction end, which may reflect a read error. The V and J genes are TRBV10-3 and TRBJ2-7, with 14 positions matching TRBD2. Germline CDR1 reads ENHRY; CDR2 reads SYGVKD. This CDR3 is built from 16 residues. In nucleotides, the CDR3 is TGTGCCATCAGTGAGACCGGGACTAGCGGGAGCGTCGAGCAGTGCTTC. It specifies CAISETGTSGSVEQCF.

This clone was seen only a few times. The chain employs TRBV5-6 and TRBJ1-1; TRBD1 matches 9 bases. The CDR3 has 14 amino acids. Germline CDR1 and CDR2: SGHDT and YYEEEE. After removal of 0 bases from V and 5 bases from J, the junction contained 2 bases not matched to a gene. In DNA, the CDR3 is TGTGCCAGCAGCTTGGGGGGACAGGGAACTGAAGCTTTCTTT. This encodes CASSLGGQGTEAFF.

This clone was picked up a small number of times. The chain couples TRBV7-2 to TRBJ1-2; 9 nucleotides agree with TRBD1. CDR3 length equals 16 residues. The trim removed 5 bases at V and 8 bases at J, leaving 15 bases unmatched. CDR1 SGHTA and CDR2 FQGNSA come from the germline V gene. The CDR3 bases are TGTGCCAGCAGCCCGCCGAGGACAGGGGACACCCAGGGCTACACCTTC. Translating gives CASSPPRTGDTQGYTF. The whole variable domain, filled in from reference TRBV7-2 and TRBJ1-2, reads GAGVSQSPSNKVTEKGKDVELRCDPISGHTALYWYRQSLGQGLEFLIYFQGNSAPDKSGLPSDRFSAERTGGSVSTLTIQRTQQEDSAVYLCASSPPRTGDTQGYTFGSGTRLTVV.

This clone has more than one count but fewer than ten. The chain is built from TRBV9 and TRBJ2-1, with a weak D call TRBD2 (5 bases). Trimming took 0 bases from V and 10 from J, leaving 8 bases between them. There are 12 residues in the CDR3. Germline CDR1 reads SGDLS; CDR2 reads YYNGEE. The DNA for the CDR3 is TGTGCCAGCAGCGTAGTTCGCGGGGAGCAGTTCTTC. The encoded protein is CASSVVRGEQFF.

The V call is TRBV7-9, the J call TRBJ1-1; a weak D match, TRBD1 (6 bases). The CDR3 has 15 residues. The germline V gene encodes CDR1 SEHNR and CDR2 FQNEAQ (reference sequence). V lost 1 base and J 3 bases, leaving 12 bases between the germline ends. The CDR3 region has the DNA TGTGCCAGCAGCTTAGTAAAAGGGGGGGACACTGAAGCTTTCTTT. Translated: CASSLVKGGDTEAFF.

The chain links TRBV14 to TRBJ2-5; possible D gene TRBD2, 6 bases. Trimming stripped 3 bases from V and 6 bases from J, with 17 bases between. Germline CDR1 and CDR2: SGHDN and FVKESK. The CDR3 has 15 amino acids. This CDR3 is CASSHREWRRKTQYF. Written as DNA, the CDR3 is TGTGCCAGCAGCCATCGGGAGTGGAGAAGAAAGACCCAGTACTTC.

This rearrangement joins TRBV11-2 to TRBJ2-5; TRBD1 is a possible D gene (5 bases). In germline, CDR1 is SGHAT, CDR2 FQNNGV. Trimming removed 8 bases from V and 4 bases from J, with 17 bases in between. The CDR3 consists of 14 residues. The CDR3 loop reads CASSLGRNGETQYF. The CDR3 DNA sequence: TGTGCCAGCTCCCTGGGGCGGAATGGAGAGACCCAGTACTTC. Looking up the rest from reference TRBV11-2 and TRBJ2-5 gives the full variable domain: EAGVAQSPRYKIIEKRQSVAFWCNPISGHATLYWYQQILGQGPKLLIQFQNNGVVDDSQLPKDRFSAERLKGVDSTLKIQPAKLEDSAVYLCASSLGRNGETQYFGPGTRLLVL.

The chain combines TRBV11-2 with TRBJ1-1; D unclear. V lost 4 bases, J lost 11 bases, and 14 bases lay in between. CDR1 is SGHAT, CDR2 FQNNGV, per germline. This CDR3 has 12 residues. The CDR3 reads CASSSSVWEAFF. In DNA, the CDR3 is TGTGCCAGCAGCTCTAGCGTATGGGAGGCTTTCTTT.

This chain links TRBV13 with TRBJ2-2; D perhaps matches TRBD2 (6 bases). The germline V gene has CDR1 PRHDT and CDR2 FYEKMQ (reference sequence). V shed 0 bases and J shed 2 bases, with 16 bases lying between them. The CDR3 covers 18 residues. The CDR3 region is CASSLGLQAGVNTGELFF. CDR3 DNA sequence: TGTGCCAGCAGCTTAGGCTTGCAAGCGGGCGTTAACACCGGGGAGCTGTTTTTT.

The V gene is TRBV9, the J gene TRBJ2-7; D uncertain. The CDR3 sequence is 14 residues long. The ends were cut back, 0 bases at V and 2 bases at J, with 9 bases in the middle. CDR1 SGDLS and CDR2 YYNGEE come from the germline V gene. CDR3 sequence: CASSVGSSPYEQYF. The CDR3 DNA is TGTGCCAGCAGCGTAGGAAGTAGCCCCTACGAGCAGTACTTC.

This sequence joins TRBV10-3 and TRBJ1-3; tentative D call: TRBD1 (5 bases). The V gene's germline CDR1 is ENHRY and CDR2 SYGVKD. V shed 2 bases and J shed 2 bases, with 10 bases lying between them. The CDR3 runs 15 residues. The CDR3 DNA reads as TGTGCCATCAGTGAGCCGACAGACCCTGGAAACACCATATATTTT. This translates into CAISEPTDPGNTIYF.

The rearrangement joins TRBV5-6 to TRBJ1-2, with unresolved D. The V and J ends lost 0 bases and 5 bases respectively, with 14 bases between them. Germline loops: CDR1 SGHDT, CDR2 YYEEEE. There are 15 residues in the CDR3. The CDR3 DNA sequence: TGTGCCAGCAGCTTGGCCCGACAATCCCCATATGGCTACACCTTC. Its protein product is CASSLARQSPYGYTF.

Comment on this clone: One end of the junction varies from germline; a read error may be responsible. The chain combines TRBV7-9 with TRBJ2-1; D remains ambiguous. Germline V CDR1 and CDR2: SEHNR, FQNEAQ (reference sequence). This CDR3 contains 13 residues. CDR3 sequence (DNA): TGTTCCAGCAGCTCGTTCCGTTACAATGAGCAGTTCTTC. Translated: CSSSSFRYNEQFF.

This clone appeared a single time. This chain uses TRBV6-5 with TRBJ1-1; 8 nucleotides align to TRBD1. Looked up from germline, CDR1 is MNHEY and CDR2 is SVGAGI. V dropped 5 bases and J dropped 0; count of bases not matched to a gene: 5. There are 15 residues in the CDR3. The DNA of the CDR3 is TGTGCCAGCAGTCGACAGGGGCCGATGAACACTGAAGCTTTCTTT. Its translation is CASSRQGPMNTEAFF.

This chain links TRBV4-1 with TRBJ1-5; tentative D call: TRBD1 (5 bases). Germline loops: CDR1 MGHRA, CDR2 YSYEKL. This CDR3 contains 18 residues. The V gene lost 1 base and the J gene lost 0 bases, with 16 bases spanning the gap. CDR3 residues: CASSQGQGSSFSNQPQHF. The CDR3 bases are TGCGCCAGCAGCCAAGGCCAGGGCTCCTCTTTTAGCAATCAGCCCCAGCATTTT.

CDR3 amino acids: CASSTAEKLFF. For the CDR3, the DNA is TGTGCCAGTTCGACAGCTGAAAAACTGTTTTTT. The chain has TRBV19 and TRBJ1-4; maybe TRBD1 (5 bases). The germline gives CDR1 LNHDA, CDR2 SQIVND (reference sequence). V was clipped by 8 bases and J by 7 bases, with 8 bases between them. The length of the CDR3 is 11 residues.

The chain couples TRBV19 to TRBJ1-5; D unresolved. The ends were cut back, 11 bases at V and 5 bases at J, with 19 bases in the middle. The CDR3 length is 14 residues. Germline V gives CDR1 LNHDA, CDR2 SQIVND (reference sequence). The chain's CDR3 is CASISGNPYQPQHF. CDR3 DNA: TGTGCCTCCATATCGGGGAACCCATATCAGCCCCAGCATTTT.

In regard to this clone: Relative to the germline gene, one junction end is altered; a read error may explain this. The chain uses TRBV25-1 and TRBJ1-5; no firm D call. The CDR3 totals 14 residues. Looked up from germline, CDR1 is MGHDK and CDR2 is SYGVNS. CDR3 sequence reads: CASSDTVVGQPHHF. The CDR3 DNA reads as TGTGCCAGCAGTGACACAGTGGTGGGTCAGCCCCATCATTTT.

The chain is built from TRBV19 and TRBJ1-2; 10 bases align to TRBD1. There are 17 residues in the CDR3. Germline trimming cut 5 bases from V and 4 bases from J; bases unmatched to any gene: 13. CDR1 is LNHDA and CDR2 is SQIVND in the germline V gene (reference sequence). The CDR3 sequence is CASSPGGQGPGFYGYTF. CDR3 DNA sequence: TGTGCCAGTAGTCCTGGGGGACAGGGGCCGGGGTTCTATGGCTACACCTTC.

The chain recombines TRBV7-2 with TRBJ2-5; weak D call: TRBD2 (6 bases). The V end was cut by 3 bases, the J end by 11 bases, with 22 bases between. This CDR3 has 15 residues. Germline V gives CDR1 SGHTA, CDR2 FQGNSA. The CDR3 region is CASSFGDGGEFKQYF. The DNA for the CDR3 is TGTGCCAGCAGCTTCGGGGACGGCGGGGAATTTAAGCAGTACTTC.

The chain recombines TRBV5-6 with TRBJ2-1; 9 nucleotides agree with TRBD2. The CDR3 has 16 residues. V shed 3 bases, J shed 4 bases, and the junction held 8 bases outside the gene matches. The germline V gene has CDR1 SGHDT and CDR2 YYEEEE. The CDR3 coding sequence is TGTGCCAGCAGCTCACCCGGACTAGCGAGTTACAATGAGCAGTTCTTC. Its protein is CASSSPGLASYNEQFF.

The V and J genes are TRBV6-6 and TRBJ2-1; D remains ambiguous. From germline, CDR1 is MNHNY and CDR2 SVGAGI (reference sequence). The CDR3 spans 14 residues. The V and J ends lost 0 bases and 6 bases respectively, with 9 bases between them. In DNA, the CDR3 is TGTGCCAGCAGTTACTCGAGTTTTTCCAATGAGCAGTTCTTC. As protein: CASSYSSFSNEQFF.

This chain connects TRBV5-1 to TRBJ1-1, with D possibly TRBD1 on 5 matching bases. The CDR3 length is 13 residues. Germline V lookup: CDR1 SGHRS, CDR2 YFSETQ. V was cut by 5 bases and J by 6 bases, with 14 bases left in between. The CDR3 DNA follows: TGCGCCAGCAGGGGGACTATACTCTCTGAAGCTTTCTTT. Translation gives CASRGTILSEAFF. Looking up the rest from reference TRBV5-1 and TRBJ1-1 gives the full variable domain: KAGVTQTPRYLIKTRGQQVTLSCSPISGHRSVSWYQQTPGQGLQFLFEYFSETQRNKGNFPGRFSGRQFSNSRSEMNVSTLELGDSALYLCASRGTILSEAFFGQGTRLTVV.